A single sample is the source of the 10 T cell receptor beta chains below, sequenced in a study of shared clonotypes between healthy human individuals. Using immunoSEQ multiplex PCR, the repertoire was profiled, and TCRdb retains in-frame clones only, with some absent. The repertoire includes about 300,000 clones, roughly 70% of them detected once, and under 13% sits in the top ten. Sequencing was performed on memory CD4+ T cells sorted from blood. The sample's subset: CD45RA-negative fraction. These receptors all stem from a man in his thirties or forties in good health.

This chain uses TRBV29-1 with TRBJ2-1; D unclear. The V gene's germline CDR1 is SQVTM and CDR2 ANQGSEA. This CDR3 has 12 amino acids. Between the trimmed V and J ends, which lost 4 bases and 7 bases, there was a span of 11 bases. CDR3 nucleotide sequence: TGCAGCGTTGGTGATCCGGGTAATGAGCAGTTCTTC. Its protein is CSVGDPGNEQFF.

The rearrangement links TRBV5-1 to TRBJ2-1; 12 nucleotides line up with TRBD2. This CDR3 has 16 amino acids. CDR1 is SGHRS and CDR2 is YFSETQ in the germline V gene. V shed 0 bases and J 2 bases; nucleotides not matched to a gene: 0. The CDR3 region has the DNA TGCGCCAGCAGCTTGGGACTAGCGGGAGCCTACAATGAGCAGTTCTTC. Translation: CASSLGLAGAYNEQFF. The whole variable domain, filled in from reference TRBV5-1 and TRBJ2-1, reads KAGVTQTPRYLIKTRGQQVTLSCSPISGHRSVSWYQQTPGQGLQFLFEYFSETQRNKGNFPGRFSGRQFSNSRSEMNVSTLELGDSALYLCASSLGLAGAYNEQFFGPGTRLTVL.

This chain connects TRBV7-2 to TRBJ1-2; D uncertain. Per the germline V gene, CDR1 is SGHTA and CDR2 is FQGNSA. The length of the CDR3 is 14 residues. Deletions cut 5 bases from V and 8 bases from J, with 18 bases between. For the CDR3, the DNA is TGTGCCAGCAGCCACCTAGACTCTGCTCAGGGCTACACCTTC. Translating it yields CASSHLDSAQGYTF. Using reference TRBV7-2 and TRBJ1-2 for the parts outside the CDR3, the full variable domain is GAGVSQSPSNKVTEKGKDVELRCDPISGHTALYWYRQSLGQGLEFLIYFQGNSAPDKSGLPSDRFSAERTGGSVSTLTIQRTQQEDSAVYLCASSHLDSAQGYTFGSGTRLTVV.

This chain uses TRBV18 with TRBJ2-2, with D perhaps being TRBD1 or TRBD2 (5 bases each). The CDR3 runs 17 residues. Deletions cut 0 bases from V and 5 bases from J, with 16 bases between. Germline loops: CDR1 KGHSH, CDR2 LQKENI. The CDR3 region has the DNA TGTGCCAGCTCACCACCGGGACGGGCCATGGGGACCGGGGAGCTGTTTTTT. It specifies CASSPPGRAMGTGELFF. Based on the CDR3 plus reference TRBV18 and TRBJ2-2, the full variable domain is NAGVMQNPRHLVRRRGQEARLRCSPMKGHSHVYWYRQLPEEGLKFMVYLQKENIIDESGMPKERFSAEFPKEGPSILRIQQVVRGDSAAYFCASSPPGRAMGTGELFFGEGSRLTVL.

The chain joins TRBV29-1 to TRBJ2-3; 11 bases are shared with TRBD1. The CDR3 spans 15 residues. Germline V lookup: CDR1 SQVTM, CDR2 ANQGSEA. With 8 bases clipped from V and 6 bases from J, the junction kept 13 bases outside the gene matches. The CDR3 loop is CSSQGGTGGLDTQYF. DNA for the CDR3: TGCAGCTCCCAAGGGGGGACAGGGGGGTTGGATACGCAGTATTTT.

The rearrangement joins TRBV5-1 to TRBJ1-1; D is perhaps TRBD1 (5 bases). Trimming took 4 bases from V and 0 from J, leaving 13 bases between them. This CDR3 region has 15 residues. Germline CDR1 reads SGHRS; CDR2 reads YFSETQ. CDR3 nucleotide sequence: TGCGCCAGCAGCGCGACCGGGACGCTGAACACTGAAGCTTTCTTT. Translated, it gives CASSATGTLNTEAFF.

CDR3 DNA sequence: TGTGCCAGCTCACCAGTTACAGGCCCTCTCTACGAGCAGTACTTC. This gives the protein CASSPVTGPLYEQYF. The chain uses TRBV18 and TRBJ2-7; D possibly corresponds to TRBD1 (5 bases). The CDR3 loop spans 15 amino acids. The V gene lost 2 bases and the J gene lost 3 bases, with 14 bases spanning the gap. Germline V gene data show CDR1 as KGHSH and CDR2 as LQKENI.

There are a few counts of this clone. In DNA, the CDR3 is TGTGCCAGCTCACCATTTAGGCAGCAACACCAAGAGACCCAGTACTTC. Protein sequence: CASSPFRQQHQETQYF. This chain uses TRBV18 with TRBJ2-5; unclear D gene. Trimming took 2 bases from V and 0 from J, leaving 13 bases between them. Per the germline V gene, CDR1 is KGHSH and CDR2 is LQKENI. This CDR3 has 16 residues.

This clone has just a few counts. The chain has TRBV4-2 and TRBJ2-7, with 9 positions matching TRBD1. The CDR3 runs to 16 residues. Trimming removed 4 bases from V and 3 bases from J; junction bases left unmatched: 10. Germline CDR1 reads LGHNA; CDR2 reads YNFKEQ. CDR3 amino acids: CASSPLSGTGFYEQYF. CDR3 coding DNA: TGTGCCAGCAGCCCCCTCTCCGGGACAGGGTTCTACGAGCAGTACTTC.

The chain joins TRBV2 to TRBJ2-1, with 8 positions matching TRBD2. Losses at the gene ends were 2 bases for V and 7 bases for J; bases not matched to a gene: 4. This CDR3 spans 14 amino acids. CDR1 is SNHLY, CDR2 FYNNEI, per germline. The CDR3 coding sequence is TGTGCCAGCAGTGAATGGGGACTAGAAAATGAGCAGTTCTTC. Translating gives CASSEWGLENEQFF. Combining the CDR3 with reference TRBV2 and TRBJ2-1 gives the whole variable domain EPEVTQTPSHQVTQMGQEVILRCVPISNHLYFYWYRQILGQKVEFLVSFYNNEISEKSEIFDDQFSVERPDGSNFTLKIRSTKLEDSAMYFCASSEWGLENEQFFGPGTRLTVL.